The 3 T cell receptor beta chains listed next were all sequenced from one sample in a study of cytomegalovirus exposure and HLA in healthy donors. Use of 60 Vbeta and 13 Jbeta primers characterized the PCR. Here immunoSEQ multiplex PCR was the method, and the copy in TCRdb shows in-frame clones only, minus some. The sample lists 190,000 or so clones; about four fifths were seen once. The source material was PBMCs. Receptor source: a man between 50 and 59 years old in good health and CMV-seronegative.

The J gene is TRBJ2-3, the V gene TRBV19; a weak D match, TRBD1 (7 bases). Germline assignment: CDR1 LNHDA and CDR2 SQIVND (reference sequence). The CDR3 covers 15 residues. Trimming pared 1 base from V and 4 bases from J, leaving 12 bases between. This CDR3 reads CASSIGRDRSDTQYF. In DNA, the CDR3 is TGTGCCAGTAGTATAGGGAGGGACAGATCAGATACGCAGTATTTT.

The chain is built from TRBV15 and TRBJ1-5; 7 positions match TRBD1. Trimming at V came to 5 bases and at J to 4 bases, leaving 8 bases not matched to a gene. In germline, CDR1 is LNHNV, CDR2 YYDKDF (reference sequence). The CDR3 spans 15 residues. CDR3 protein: CATSANRDRNQPQHF. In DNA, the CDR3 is TGTGCCACCAGCGCTAACCGGGACAGAAATCAGCCCCAGCATTTT.

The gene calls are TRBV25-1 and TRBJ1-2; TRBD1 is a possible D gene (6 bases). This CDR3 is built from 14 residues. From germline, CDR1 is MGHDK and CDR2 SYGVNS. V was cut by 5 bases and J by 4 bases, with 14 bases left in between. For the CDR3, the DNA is TGTGCCAGCAGTCCCAGGGGCGAGGTCTATGGCTACACCTTC. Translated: CASSPRGEVYGYTF.